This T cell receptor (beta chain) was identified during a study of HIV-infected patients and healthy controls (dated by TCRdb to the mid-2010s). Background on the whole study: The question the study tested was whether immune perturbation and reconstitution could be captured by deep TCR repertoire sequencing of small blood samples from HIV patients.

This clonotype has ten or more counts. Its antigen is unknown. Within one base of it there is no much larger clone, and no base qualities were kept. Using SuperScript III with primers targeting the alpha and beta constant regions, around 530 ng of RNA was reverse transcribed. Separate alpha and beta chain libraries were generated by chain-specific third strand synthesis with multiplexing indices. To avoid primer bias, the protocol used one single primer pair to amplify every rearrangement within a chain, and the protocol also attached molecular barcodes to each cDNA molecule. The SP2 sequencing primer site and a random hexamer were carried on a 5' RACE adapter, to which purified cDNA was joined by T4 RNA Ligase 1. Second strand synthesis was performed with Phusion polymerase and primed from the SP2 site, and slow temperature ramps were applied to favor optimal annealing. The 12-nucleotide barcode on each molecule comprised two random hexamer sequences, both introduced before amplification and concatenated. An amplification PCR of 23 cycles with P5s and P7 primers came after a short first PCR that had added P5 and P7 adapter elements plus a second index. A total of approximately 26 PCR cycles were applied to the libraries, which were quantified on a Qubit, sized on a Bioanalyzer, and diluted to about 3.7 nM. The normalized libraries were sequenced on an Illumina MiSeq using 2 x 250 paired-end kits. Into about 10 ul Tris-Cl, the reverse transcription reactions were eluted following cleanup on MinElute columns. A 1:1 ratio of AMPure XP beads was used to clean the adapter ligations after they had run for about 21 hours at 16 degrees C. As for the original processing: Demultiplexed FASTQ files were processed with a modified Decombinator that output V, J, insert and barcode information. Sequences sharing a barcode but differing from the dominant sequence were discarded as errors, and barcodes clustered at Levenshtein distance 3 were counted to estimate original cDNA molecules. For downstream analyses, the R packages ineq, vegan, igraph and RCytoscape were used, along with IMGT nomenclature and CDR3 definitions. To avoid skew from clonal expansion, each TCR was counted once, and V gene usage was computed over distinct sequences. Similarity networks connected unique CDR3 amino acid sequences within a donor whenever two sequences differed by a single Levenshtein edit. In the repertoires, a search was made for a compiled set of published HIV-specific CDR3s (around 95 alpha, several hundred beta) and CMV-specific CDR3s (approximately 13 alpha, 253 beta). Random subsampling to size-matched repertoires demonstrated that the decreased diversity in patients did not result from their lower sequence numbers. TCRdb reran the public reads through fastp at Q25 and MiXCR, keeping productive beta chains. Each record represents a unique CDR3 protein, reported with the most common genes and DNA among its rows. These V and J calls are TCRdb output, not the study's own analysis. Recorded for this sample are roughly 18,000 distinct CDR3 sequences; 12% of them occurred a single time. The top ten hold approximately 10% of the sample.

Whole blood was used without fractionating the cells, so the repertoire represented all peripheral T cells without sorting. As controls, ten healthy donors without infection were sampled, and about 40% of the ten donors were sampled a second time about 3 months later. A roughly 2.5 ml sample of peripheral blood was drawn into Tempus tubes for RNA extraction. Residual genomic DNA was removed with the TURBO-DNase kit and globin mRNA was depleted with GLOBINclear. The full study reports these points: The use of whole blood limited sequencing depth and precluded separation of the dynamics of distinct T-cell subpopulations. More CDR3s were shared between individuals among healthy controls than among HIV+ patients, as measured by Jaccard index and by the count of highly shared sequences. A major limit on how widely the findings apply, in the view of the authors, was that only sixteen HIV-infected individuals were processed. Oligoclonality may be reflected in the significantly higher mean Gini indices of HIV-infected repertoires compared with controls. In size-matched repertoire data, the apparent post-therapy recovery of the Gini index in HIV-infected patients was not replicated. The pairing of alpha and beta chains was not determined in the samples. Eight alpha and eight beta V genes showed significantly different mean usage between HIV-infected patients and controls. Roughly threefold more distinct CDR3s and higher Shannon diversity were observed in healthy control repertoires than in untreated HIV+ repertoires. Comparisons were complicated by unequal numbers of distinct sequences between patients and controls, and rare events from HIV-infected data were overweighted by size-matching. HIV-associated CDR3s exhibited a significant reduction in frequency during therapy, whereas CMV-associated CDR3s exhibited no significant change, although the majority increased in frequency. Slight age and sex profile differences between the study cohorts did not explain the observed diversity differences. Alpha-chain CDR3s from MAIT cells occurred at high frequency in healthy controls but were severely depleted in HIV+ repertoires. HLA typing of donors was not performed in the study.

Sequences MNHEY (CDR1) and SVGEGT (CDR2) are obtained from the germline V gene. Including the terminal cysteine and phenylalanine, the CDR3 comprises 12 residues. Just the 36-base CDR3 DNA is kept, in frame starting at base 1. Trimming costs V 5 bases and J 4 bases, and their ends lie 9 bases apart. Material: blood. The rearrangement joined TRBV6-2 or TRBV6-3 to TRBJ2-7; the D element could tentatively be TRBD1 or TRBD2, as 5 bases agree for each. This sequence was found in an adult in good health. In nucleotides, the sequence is TGTGCCAGCAGTCAAGGGGAGTACGAGCAGTACTTC. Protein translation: CASSQGEYEQYF.